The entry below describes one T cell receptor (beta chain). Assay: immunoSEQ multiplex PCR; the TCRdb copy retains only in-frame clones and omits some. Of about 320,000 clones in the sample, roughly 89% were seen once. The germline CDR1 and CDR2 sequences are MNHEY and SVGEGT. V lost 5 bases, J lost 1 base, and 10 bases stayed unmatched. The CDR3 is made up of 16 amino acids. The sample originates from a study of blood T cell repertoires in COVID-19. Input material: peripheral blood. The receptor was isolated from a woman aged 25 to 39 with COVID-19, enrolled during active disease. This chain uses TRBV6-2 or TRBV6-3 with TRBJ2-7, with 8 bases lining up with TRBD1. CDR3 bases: TGTGCCAGCAGTCTCAGGACAGGGACATTTTCCTACGAGCAGTACTTC. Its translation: CASSLRTGTFSYEQYF.